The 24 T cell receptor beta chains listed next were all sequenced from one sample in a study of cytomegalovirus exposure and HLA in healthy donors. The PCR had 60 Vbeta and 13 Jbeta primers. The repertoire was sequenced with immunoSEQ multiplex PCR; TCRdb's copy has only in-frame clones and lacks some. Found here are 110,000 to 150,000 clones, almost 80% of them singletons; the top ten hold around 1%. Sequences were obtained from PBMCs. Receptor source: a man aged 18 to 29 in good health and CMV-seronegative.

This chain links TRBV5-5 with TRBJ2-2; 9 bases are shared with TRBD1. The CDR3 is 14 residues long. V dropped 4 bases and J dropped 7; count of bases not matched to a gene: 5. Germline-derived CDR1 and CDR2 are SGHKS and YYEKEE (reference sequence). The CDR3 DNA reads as TGTGCCAGCAGCCGGCCGGACAGGGGCGGGGAGCTGTTTTTT. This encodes CASSRPDRGGELFF.

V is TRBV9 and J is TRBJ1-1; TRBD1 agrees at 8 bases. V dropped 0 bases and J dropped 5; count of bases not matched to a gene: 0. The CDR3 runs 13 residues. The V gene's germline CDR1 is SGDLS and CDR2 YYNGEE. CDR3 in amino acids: CASSVGQGTEAFF. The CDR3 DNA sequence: TGTGCCAGCAGCGTAGGACAGGGGACTGAAGCTTTCTTT.

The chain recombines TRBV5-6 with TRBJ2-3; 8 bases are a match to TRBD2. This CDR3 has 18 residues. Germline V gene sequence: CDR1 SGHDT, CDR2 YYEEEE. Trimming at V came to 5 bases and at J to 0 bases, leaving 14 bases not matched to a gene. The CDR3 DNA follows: TGTGCCAGCAGTTTAGACAGCGGGGGCCCTTGGAGCACAGATACGCAGTATTTT. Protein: CASSLDSGGPWSTDTQYF.

In DNA form, the CDR3 reads TGTGCCAGCAGCCAAGCGGATACGCAGTATTTT. As protein: CASSQADTQYF. The rearrangement joins TRBV14 to TRBJ2-3; D uncertain. From germline, CDR1 is SGHDN and CDR2 FVKESK. V lost 1 base and J 6 bases, leaving 2 bases between the germline ends. The CDR3 runs 11 residues.

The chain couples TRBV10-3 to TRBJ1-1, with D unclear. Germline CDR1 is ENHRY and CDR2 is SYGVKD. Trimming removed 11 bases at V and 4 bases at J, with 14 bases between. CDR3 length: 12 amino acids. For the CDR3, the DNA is TGTGCCTCCCTGACGCCGGGCACTGAAGCTTTCTTT. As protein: CASLTPGTEAFF.

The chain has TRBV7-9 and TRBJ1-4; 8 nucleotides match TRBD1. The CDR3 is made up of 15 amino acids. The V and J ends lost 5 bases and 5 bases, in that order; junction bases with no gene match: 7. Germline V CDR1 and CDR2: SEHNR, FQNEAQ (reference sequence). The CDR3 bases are TGTGCCAGCAGCGGTACAGGGGGAGGAAATGAAAAACTGTTTTTT. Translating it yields CASSGTGGGNEKLFF.

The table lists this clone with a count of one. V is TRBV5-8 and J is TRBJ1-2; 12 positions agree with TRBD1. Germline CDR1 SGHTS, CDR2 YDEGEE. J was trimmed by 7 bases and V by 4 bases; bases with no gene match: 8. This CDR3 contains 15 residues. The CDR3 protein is CASSPRDRGRSGYTF. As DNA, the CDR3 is TGTGCCAGCAGCCCGAGGGACAGGGGGCGTTCTGGCTACACCTTC.

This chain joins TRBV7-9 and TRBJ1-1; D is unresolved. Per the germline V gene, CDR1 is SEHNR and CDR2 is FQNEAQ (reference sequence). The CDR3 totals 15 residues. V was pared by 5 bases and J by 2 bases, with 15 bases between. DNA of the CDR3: TGTGCCAGCAGCCATAGAGCAGGTCGAAACACTGAAGCTTTCTTT. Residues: CASSHRAGRNTEAFF.

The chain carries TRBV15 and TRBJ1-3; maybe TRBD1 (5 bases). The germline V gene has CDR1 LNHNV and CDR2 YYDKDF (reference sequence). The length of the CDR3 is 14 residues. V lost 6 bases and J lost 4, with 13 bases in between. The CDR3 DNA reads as TGTGCCACCAGGAACCACCCAGGGGGAAACACCATATATTTT. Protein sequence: CATRNHPGGNTIYF. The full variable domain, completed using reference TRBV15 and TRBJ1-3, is DAMVIQNPRYQVTQFGKPVTLSCSQTLNHNVMYWYQQKSSQAPKLLFHYYDKDFNNEADTPDNFQSRRPNTSFCFLDIRSPGLGDTAMYLCATRNHPGGNTIYFGEGSWLTVV.

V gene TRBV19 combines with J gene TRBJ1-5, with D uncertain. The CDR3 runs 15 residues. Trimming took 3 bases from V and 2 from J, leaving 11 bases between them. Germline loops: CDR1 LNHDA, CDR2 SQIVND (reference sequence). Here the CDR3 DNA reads TGTGCCAGTAGTATGGGCTCCTATCGCAATCAGCCCCAGCATTTT. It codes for CASSMGSYRNQPQHF.

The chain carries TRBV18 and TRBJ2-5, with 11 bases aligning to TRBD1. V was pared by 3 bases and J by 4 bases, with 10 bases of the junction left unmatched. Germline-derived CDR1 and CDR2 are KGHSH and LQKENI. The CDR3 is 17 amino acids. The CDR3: CASSPFGQGARRETQYF. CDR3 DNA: TGTGCCAGCTCACCGTTCGGACAGGGGGCGCGACGAGAGACCCAGTACTTC.

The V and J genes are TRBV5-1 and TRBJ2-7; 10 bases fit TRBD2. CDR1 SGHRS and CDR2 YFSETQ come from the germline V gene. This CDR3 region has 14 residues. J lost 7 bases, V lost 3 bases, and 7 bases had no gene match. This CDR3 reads CASSSSGRGEEQYF. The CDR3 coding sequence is TGCGCCAGCAGCTCCAGCGGGAGGGGTGAAGAGCAGTACTTC.

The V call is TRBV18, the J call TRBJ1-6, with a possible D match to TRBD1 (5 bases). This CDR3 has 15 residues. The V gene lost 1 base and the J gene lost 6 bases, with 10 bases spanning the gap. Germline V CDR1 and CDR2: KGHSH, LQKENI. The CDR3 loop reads CASSPRQSINSPLHF. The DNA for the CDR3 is TGTGCCAGCTCACCACGACAGTCTATTAATTCACCCCTCCACTTT.

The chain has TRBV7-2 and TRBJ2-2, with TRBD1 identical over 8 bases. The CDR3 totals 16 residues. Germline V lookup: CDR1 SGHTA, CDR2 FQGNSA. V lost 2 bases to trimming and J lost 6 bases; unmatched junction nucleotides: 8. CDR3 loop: CASSLRAAGGAGELFF. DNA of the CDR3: TGTGCCAGCAGCTTAAGAGCGGCAGGGGGCGCCGGGGAGCTGTTTTTT.

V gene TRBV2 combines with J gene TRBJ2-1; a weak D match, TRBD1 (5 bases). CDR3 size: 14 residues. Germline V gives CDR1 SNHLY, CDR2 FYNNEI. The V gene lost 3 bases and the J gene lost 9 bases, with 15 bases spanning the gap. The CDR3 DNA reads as TGTGCCAGCAGTGAGGGGCAGGGAAGGGGTGAGCAGTTCTTC. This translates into CASSEGQGRGEQFF. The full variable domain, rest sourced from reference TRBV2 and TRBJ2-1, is EPEVTQTPSHQVTQMGQEVILRCVPISNHLYFYWYRQILGQKVEFLVSFYNNEISEKSEIFDDQFSVERPDGSNFTLKIRSTKLEDSAMYFCASSEGQGRGEQFFGPGTRLTVL.

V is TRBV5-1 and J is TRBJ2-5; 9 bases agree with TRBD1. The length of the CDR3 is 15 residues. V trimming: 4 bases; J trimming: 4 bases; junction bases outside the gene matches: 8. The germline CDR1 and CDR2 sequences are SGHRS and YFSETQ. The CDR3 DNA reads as TGCGCCAGCAGCCTGGGAGTGACAGGGGGAGAGACCCAGTACTTC. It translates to CASSLGVTGGETQYF.

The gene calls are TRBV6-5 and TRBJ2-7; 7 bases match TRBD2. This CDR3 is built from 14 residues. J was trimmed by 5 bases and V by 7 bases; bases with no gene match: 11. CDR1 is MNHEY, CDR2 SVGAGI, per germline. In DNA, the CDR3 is TGTGCCAGCACCCCTCCGGGGGGAGCCCACGAGCAGTACTTC. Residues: CASTPPGGAHEQYF.

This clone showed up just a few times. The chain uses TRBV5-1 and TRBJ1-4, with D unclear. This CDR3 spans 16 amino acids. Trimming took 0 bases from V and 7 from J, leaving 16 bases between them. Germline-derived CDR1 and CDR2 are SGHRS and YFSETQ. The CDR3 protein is CASSLGPLVGGEKLFF. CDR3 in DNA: TGCGCCAGCAGCTTGGGTCCACTAGTTGGTGGTGAAAAACTGTTTTTT.

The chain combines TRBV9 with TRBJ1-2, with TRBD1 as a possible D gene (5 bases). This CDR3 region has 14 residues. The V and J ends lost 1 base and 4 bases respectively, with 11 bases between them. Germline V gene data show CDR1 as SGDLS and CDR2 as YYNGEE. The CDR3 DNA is TGTGCCAGCAGCGTAACGGGGACTGGCTATGGCTACACCTTC. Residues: CASSVTGTGYGYTF.

This CDR3 reads CASSSAVNTEAFF. CDR3 nucleotides: TGTGCCAGCAGCTCCGCGGTGAACACTGAAGCTTTCTTT. The J gene is TRBJ1-1, the V gene TRBV7-3, with D uncertain. CDR1 and CDR2 from the germline V gene are SGHTA and FQGTGA. This CDR3 contains 13 residues. V lost 4 bases to trimming and J lost 0 bases, with 6 bases between them.

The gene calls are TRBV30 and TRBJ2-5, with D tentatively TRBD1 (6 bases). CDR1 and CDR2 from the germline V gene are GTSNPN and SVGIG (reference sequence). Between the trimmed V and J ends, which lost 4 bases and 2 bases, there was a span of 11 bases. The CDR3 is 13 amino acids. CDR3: CAWIGGQQETQYF. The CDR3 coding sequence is TGTGCCTGGATAGGTGGACAGCAAGAGACCCAGTACTTC.

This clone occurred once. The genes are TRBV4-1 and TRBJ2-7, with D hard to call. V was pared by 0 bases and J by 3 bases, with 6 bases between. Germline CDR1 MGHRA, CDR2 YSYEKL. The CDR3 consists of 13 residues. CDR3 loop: CASSQDGVYEQYF. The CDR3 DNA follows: TGCGCCAGCAGCCAAGATGGAGTCTACGAGCAGTACTTC.

The CDR3 region has the DNA TGTGCCAGCAGAAGGGACAGGGGTATTGGCGAGCAGTACTTC. This translates into CASRRDRGIGEQYF. The chain couples TRBV27 to TRBJ2-7, with 10 positions matching TRBD1. The CDR3 totals 14 residues. Germline CDR1 MNHEY, CDR2 SMNVEV (reference sequence). Germline trimming cut 6 bases from V and 6 bases from J; bases unmatched to any gene: 8.

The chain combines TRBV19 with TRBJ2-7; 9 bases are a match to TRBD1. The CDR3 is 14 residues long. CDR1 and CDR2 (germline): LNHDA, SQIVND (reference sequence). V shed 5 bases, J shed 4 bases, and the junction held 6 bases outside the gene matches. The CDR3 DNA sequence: TGTGCCAGTAGTCCAACACAGGGGGCGTACGAGCAGTACTTC. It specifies CASSPTQGAYEQYF.